These 2 T cell receptor beta chains originate from one sample sequenced in a study of blood T cell repertoires in COVID-19. Sequenced by immunoSEQ multiplex PCR; TCRdb stores in-frame clones only, minus some. The top ten hold over 8% of the sample, which has about 150,000 clones, about 79% seen once. Material: peripheral blood. These receptors all stem from a woman in her forties or fifties with acute or convalescent COVID-19.

The chain uses TRBV2 and TRBJ2-5, with 8 bases that match TRBD1. The CDR3 has 14 amino acids. Trimming cost V 6 bases and J 3 bases; bases outside gene matches: 6. Germline assignment: CDR1 SNHLY and CDR2 FYNNEI. The CDR3 DNA reads as TGTGCCAGCAGCGGACAGGGCGGGAAAGAGACCCAGTACTTC. This translates into CASSGQGGKETQYF.

V gene TRBV6-2 or TRBV6-3 combines with J gene TRBJ2-6, with D uncertain. Trimming pared 6 bases from V and 0 bases from J, leaving 9 bases between. Germline-derived CDR1 and CDR2 are MNHEY and SVGEGT. The CDR3 length is 15 residues. The CDR3 coding sequence is TGTGCCAGCAGCCAAGACACCTCTGGGGCCAACGTCCTGACTTTC. It yields the protein CASSQDTSGANVLTF.